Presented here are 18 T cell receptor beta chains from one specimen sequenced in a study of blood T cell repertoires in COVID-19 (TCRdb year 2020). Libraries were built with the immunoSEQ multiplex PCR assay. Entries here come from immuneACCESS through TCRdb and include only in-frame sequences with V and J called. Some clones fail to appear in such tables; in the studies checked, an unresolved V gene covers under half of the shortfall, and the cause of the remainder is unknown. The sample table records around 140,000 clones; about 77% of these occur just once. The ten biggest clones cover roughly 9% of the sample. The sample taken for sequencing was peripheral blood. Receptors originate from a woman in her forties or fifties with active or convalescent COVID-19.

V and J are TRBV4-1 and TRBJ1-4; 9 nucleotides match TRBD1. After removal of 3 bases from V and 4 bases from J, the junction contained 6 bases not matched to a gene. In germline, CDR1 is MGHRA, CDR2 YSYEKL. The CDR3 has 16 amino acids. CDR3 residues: CASSQDPGQGNEKLFF. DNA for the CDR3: TGCGCCAGCAGCCAGGACCCGGGACAGGGTAATGAAAAACTGTTTTTT.

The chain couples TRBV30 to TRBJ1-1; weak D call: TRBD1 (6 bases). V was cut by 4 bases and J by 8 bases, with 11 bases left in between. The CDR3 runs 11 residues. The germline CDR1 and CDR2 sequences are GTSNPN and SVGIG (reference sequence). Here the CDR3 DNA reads TGTGCCTGGATGATCGGGACAGAAGCTTTCTTT. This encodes CAWMIGTEAFF.

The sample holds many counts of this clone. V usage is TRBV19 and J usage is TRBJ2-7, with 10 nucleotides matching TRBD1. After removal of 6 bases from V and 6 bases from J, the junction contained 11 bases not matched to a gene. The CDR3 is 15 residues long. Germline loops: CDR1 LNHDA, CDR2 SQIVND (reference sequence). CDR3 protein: CASSDPGTGDFEQYF. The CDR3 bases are TGTGCCAGTAGCGACCCCGGGACAGGGGATTTCGAGCAGTACTTC.

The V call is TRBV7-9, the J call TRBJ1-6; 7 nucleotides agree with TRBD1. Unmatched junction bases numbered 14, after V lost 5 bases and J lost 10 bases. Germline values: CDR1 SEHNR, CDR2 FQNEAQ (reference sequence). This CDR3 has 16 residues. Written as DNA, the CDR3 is TGTGCCAGCAGCCCCCTATCAGACAGGGTTTGGTCACCCCTCCACTTT. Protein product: CASSPLSDRVWSPLHF.

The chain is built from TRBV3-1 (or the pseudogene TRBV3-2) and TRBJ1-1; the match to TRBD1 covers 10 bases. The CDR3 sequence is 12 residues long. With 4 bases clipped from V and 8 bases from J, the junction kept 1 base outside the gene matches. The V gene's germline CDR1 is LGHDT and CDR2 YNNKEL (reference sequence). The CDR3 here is CASSLDRGEAFF. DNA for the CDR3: TGTGCCAGCAGCCTGGACAGGGGGGAAGCTTTCTTT.

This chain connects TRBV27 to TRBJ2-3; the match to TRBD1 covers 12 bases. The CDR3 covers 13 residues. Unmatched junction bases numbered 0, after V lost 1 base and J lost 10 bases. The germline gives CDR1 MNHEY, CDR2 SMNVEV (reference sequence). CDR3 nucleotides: TGTGCCAGCAGTTTATGGGACAGGGGGCCGCAGTATTTT. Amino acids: CASSLWDRGPQYF.

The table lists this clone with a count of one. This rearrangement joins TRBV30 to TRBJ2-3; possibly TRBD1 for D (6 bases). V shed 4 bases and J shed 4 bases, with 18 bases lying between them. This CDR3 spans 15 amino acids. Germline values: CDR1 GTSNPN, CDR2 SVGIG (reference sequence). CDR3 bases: TGTGCCTGGACCTTTGGGGGCAGGTTTTCAGATACGCAGTATTTT. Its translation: CAWTFGGRFSDTQYF.

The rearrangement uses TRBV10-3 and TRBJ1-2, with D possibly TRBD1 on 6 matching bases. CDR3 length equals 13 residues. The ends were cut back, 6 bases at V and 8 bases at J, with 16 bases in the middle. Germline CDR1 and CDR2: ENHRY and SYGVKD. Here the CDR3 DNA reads TGTGCCATCAGCCCCGGGACAAGGGGAGGCTACACCTTC. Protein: CAISPGTRGGYTF.

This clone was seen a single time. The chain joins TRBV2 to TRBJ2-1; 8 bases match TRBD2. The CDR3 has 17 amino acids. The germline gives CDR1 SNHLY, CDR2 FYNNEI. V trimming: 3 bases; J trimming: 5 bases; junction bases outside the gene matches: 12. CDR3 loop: CASSDIPRGRLDNEQFF. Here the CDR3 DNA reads TGTGCCAGCAGTGATATCCCCCGCGGGAGGTTGGACAATGAGCAGTTCTTC.

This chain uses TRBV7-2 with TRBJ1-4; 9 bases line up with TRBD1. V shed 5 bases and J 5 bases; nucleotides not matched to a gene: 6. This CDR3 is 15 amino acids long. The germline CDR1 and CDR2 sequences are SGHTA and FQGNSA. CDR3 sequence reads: CASSGTGGRNEKLFF. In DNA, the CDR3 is TGTGCCAGCAGCGGTACAGGGGGCAGAAATGAAAAACTGTTTTTT.

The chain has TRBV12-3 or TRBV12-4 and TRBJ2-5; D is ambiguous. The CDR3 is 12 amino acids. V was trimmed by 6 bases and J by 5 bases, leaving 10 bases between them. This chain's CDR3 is CASRREEETQYF. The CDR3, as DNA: TGTGCCAGCAGGAGAGAGGAGGAGACCCAGTACTTC.

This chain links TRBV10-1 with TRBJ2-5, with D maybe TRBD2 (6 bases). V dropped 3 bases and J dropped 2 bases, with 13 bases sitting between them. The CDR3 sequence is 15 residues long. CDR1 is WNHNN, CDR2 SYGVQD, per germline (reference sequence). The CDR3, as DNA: TGCGCCAGCAGTGACACTAGCCCCAGACAAGAGACCCAGTACTTC. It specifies CASSDTSPRQETQYF.

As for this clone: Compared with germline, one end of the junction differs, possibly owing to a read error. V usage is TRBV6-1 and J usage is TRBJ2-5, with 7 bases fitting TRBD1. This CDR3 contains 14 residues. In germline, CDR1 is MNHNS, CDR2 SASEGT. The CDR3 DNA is TGTGCCAGCAGCGAAGGGACAGTGCAAGAGACCCAGTACTTC. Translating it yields CASSEGTVQETQYF.

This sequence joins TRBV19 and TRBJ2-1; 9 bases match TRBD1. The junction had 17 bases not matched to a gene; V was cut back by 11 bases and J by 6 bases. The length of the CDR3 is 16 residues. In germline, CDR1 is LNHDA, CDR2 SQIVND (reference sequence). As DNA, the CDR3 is TGTGCCTCGGGACAGGGAAGAATATTGCGTTCCAATGAGCAGTTCTTC. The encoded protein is CASGQGRILRSNEQFF.

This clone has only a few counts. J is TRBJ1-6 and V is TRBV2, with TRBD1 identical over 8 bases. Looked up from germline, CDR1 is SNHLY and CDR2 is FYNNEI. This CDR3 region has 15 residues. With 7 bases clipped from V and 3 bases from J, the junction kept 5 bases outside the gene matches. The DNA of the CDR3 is TGTGCCAGCACTGGACAGGGAAGCTATAATTCACCCCTCCACTTT. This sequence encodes CASTGQGSYNSPLHF.

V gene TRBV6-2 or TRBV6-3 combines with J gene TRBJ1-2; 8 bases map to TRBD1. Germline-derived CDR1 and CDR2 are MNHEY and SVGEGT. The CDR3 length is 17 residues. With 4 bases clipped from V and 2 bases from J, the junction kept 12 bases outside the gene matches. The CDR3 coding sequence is TGTGCCAGCAGTTCTACTCCCTCGGGACAGGCCAACTATGGCTACACCTTC. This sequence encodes CASSSTPSGQANYGYTF.

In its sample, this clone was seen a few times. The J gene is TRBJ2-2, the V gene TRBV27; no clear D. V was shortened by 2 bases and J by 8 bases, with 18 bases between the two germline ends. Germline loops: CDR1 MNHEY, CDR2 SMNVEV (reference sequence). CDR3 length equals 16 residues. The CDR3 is CASSLVSTRPRGELFF. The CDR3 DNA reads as TGTGCCAGCAGTTTAGTGTCTACCCGACCGAGGGGGGAGCTGTTTTTT.

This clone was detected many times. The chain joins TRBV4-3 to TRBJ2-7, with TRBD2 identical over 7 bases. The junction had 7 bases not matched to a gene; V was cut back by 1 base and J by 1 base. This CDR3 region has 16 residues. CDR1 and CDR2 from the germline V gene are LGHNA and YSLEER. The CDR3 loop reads CASSQAGVAGSYEQYF. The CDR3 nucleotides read TGCGCCAGCAGCCAAGCCGGGGTAGCGGGTTCCTACGAGCAGTACTTC.